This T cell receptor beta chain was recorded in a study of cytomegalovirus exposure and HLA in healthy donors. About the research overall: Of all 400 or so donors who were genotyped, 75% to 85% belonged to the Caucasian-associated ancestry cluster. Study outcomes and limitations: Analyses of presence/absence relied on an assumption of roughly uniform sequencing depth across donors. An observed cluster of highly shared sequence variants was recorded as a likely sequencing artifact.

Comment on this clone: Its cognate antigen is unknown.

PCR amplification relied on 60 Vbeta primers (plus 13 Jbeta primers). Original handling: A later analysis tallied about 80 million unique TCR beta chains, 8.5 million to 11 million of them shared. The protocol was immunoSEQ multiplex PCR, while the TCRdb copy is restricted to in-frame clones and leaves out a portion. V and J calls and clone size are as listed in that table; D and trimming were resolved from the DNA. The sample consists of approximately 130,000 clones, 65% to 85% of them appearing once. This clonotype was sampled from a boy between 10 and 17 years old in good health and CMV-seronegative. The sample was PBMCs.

CDR3 in DNA: TGTGCCAGCAGTGATTCCGGGACAGGACTTCTCCAGTACTTC. It encodes CASSDSGTGLLQYF. The V gene is TRBV6-1, the J gene TRBJ2-7; 8 positions agree with TRBD1. The CDR3 totals 14 residues. Germline V CDR1 and CDR2: MNHNS, SASEGT. The junction had 11 bases not matched to a gene; V was cut back by 3 bases and J by 10 bases.